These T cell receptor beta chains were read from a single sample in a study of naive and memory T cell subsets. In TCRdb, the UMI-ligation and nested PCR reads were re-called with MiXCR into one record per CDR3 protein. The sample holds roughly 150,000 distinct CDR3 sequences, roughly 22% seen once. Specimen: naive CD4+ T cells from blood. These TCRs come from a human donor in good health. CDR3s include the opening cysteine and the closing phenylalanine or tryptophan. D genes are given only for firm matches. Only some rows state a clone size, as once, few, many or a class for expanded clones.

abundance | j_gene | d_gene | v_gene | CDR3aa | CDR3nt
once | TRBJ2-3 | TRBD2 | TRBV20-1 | CSATGGPSGRRDTQYF | TGCAGTGCCACGGGGGGGCCTAGCGGGCGGAGAGATACGCAGTATTTT
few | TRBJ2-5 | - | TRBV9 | CASSVAGQETQYF | TGTGCCAGCAGCGTGGCAGGCCAAGAGACCCAGTACTTC
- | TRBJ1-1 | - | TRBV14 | CASSLTKGRTEAFF | TGTGCCAGCAGCCTCACTAAAGGTAGAACTGAAGCTTTCTTT
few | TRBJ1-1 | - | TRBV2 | CASTQGSLTSEAFF | TGTGCCAGCACCCAAGGGTCCCTAACCTCTGAAGCTTTCTTT
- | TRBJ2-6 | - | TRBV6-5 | CASSYKRISFGANVLTF | TGTGCCAGCAGTTACAAGCGGATCTCTTTTGGGGCCAACGTCCTGACTTTC
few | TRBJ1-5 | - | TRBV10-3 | CAIAQGTSQPQHF | TGTGCCATAGCACAGGGTACCAGTCAGCCCCAGCATTTT
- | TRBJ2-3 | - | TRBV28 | CASSLNLTPSRLGTDTQYF | TGTGCCAGCAGTTTAAACCTGACCCCTAGCAGATTGGGCACAGATACGCAGTATTTT
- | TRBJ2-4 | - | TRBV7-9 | CASSLGAGGGGIQYF | TGTGCCAGCAGCTTGGGGGCCGGGGGCGGTGGCATTCAGTACTTC
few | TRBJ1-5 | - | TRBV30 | CAWSVDSYQPQHF | TGTGCCTGGAGTGTGGACAGCTATCAGCCCCAGCATTTT
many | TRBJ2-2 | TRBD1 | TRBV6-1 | CASSEATGASGELFF | TGTGCCAGCAGTGAGGCTACAGGGGCCTCCGGGGAGCTGTTTTTT
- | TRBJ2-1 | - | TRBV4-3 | CASMQQGQFF | TGCGCCAGCATGCAGCAAGGGCAGTTCTTC
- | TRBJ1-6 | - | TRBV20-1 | CSAGARGGNNSPLHF | TGCAGTGCTGGGGCGAGGGGGGGGAATAATTCACCCCTCCACTTT
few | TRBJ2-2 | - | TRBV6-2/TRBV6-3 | CASSQTGATGELFF | TGTGCCAGCAGTCAAACGGGAGCCACCGGGGAGCTGTTTTTT
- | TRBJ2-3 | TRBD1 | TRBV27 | CASSSVGQGAKRADTQYF | TGTGCCAGCAGTTCAGTGGGACAGGGGGCTAAAAGGGCAGATACGCAGTATTTT
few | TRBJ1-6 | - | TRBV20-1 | CSARTGTSNSPLHF | TGCAGTGCTAGGACCGGGACGTCTAATTCACCCCTCCACTTT
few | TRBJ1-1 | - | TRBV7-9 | CASSSTGRNTEAFF | TGTGCCAGCAGCTCCACGGGGAGGAACACTGAAGCTTTCTTT
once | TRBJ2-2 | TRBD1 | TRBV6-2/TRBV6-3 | CASTRTGYTGELFF | TGTGCCAGCACCCGGACAGGATACACCGGGGAGCTGTTTTTT
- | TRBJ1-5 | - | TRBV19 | CASSHGHSPTQPQHF | TGTGCCAGTAGTCATGGACACTCGCCGACTCAGCCCCAGCATTTT
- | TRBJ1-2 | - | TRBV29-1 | CSGGGSYGYTF | TGCAGCGGGGGCGGGAGCTATGGCTACACCTTC
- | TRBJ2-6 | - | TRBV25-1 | CASSGLGSGANVLTF | TGTGCCAGCAGTGGACTTGGCTCTGGGGCCAACGTCCTGACTTTC
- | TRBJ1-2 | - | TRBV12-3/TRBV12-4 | CASSPRGATRYGYTF | TGTGCCAGCAGTCCCCGGGGAGCGACCCGCTATGGCTACACCTTC
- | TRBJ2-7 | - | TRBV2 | CASRSQGSNEQYF | TGTGCCAGCAGGAGCCAGGGGAGCAACGAGCAGTACTTC
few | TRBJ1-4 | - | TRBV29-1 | CSVMIQRNEKLFF | TGCAGCGTTATGATCCAGCGTAATGAAAAACTGTTTTTT
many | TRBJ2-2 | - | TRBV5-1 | CASSLADYPGELFF | TGCGCCAGCAGCTTGGCCGACTATCCCGGGGAGCTGTTTTTT
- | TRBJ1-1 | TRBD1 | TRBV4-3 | CASSQEDRGDTEAFF | TGCGCCAGCAGCCAAGAGGACAGGGGAGACACTGAAGCTTTCTTT
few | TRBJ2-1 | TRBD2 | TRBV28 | CATQSGIEQFF | TGTGCCACCCAAAGCGGGATTGAGCAGTTCTTC
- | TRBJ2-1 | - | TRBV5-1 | CASSPEASINNEQFF | TGCGCCAGCAGCCCGGAGGCTAGTATCAACAATGAGCAGTTCTTC
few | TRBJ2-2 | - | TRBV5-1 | CASSKTEELGELFF | TGCGCCAGCAGCAAGACCGAGGAACTAGGGGAGCTGTTTTTT
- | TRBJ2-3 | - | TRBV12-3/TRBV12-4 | CASSQRLYTDTQYF | TGTGCCAGCAGTCAACGACTGTACACAGATACGCAGTATTTT
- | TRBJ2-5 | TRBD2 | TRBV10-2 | CASRREWETQYF | TGCGCCAGCAGGCGGGAGTGGGAGACCCAGTACTTC
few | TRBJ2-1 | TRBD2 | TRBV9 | CASSVGLAGVGSYNEQFF | TGTGCCAGCAGCGTAGGACTAGCGGGAGTTGGGTCCTACAATGAGCAGTTCTTC
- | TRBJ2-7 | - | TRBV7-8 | CASSPKSRLGISYEQYF | TGTGCCAGCAGCCCAAAGTCCCGACTGGGGATCAGCTACGAGCAGTACTTC
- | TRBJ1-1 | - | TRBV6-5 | CASSPGDTNTEAFF | TGTGCCAGCAGTCCCGGTGACACCAACACTGAAGCTTTCTTT
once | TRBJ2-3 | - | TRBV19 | CASSAGTRNTQYF | TGTGCCAGCTCTGCCGGGACACGGAATACGCAGTATTTT
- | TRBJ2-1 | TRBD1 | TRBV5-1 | CASSSKTGGNEQFF | TGCGCCAGCAGCTCGAAGACAGGGGGAAATGAGCAGTTCTTC
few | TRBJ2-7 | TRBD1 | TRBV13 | CASSLLSGQTYEQYF | TGTGCCAGCAGCTTATTGTCGGGACAGACCTACGAGCAGTACTTC
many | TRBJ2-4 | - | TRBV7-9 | CASSLPVLAKNIQYF | TGTGCCAGCAGCTTACCAGTTTTAGCCAAAAACATTCAGTACTTC
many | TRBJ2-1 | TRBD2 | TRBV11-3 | CASSHGLAGGRNEQFF | TGTGCCAGCAGCCATGGACTAGCGGGAGGTAGGAATGAGCAGTTCTTC
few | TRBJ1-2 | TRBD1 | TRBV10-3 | CAINRQGTNYGYTF | TGTGCCATCAACCGACAGGGGACTAACTATGGCTACACCTTC
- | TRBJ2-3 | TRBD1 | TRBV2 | CASRPGQGGTDTQYF | TGTGCCAGCAGACCCGGACAGGGCGGCACAGATACGCAGTATTTT
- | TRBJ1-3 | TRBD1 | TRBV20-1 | CSAREAYRGSGNTIYF | TGCAGTGCTAGAGAAGCCTACAGGGGCTCTGGAAACACCATATATTTT
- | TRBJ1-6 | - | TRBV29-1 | CSVGAGENSPLHF | TGCAGCGTTGGCGCAGGGGAGAATTCACCCCTCCACTTT
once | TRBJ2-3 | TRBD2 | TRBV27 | CASSWSGGWAADTQYF | TGTGCCAGCAGTTGGAGCGGGGGGTGGGCGGCAGATACGCAGTATTTT
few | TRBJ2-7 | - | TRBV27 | CASSSHGASYEQYF | TGTGCCAGCAGTTCCCATGGGGCCTCCTACGAGCAGTACTTC
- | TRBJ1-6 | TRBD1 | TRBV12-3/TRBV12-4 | CASNDRGSNSPLHF | TGTGCCAGCAACGACAGGGGTTCTAATTCACCCCTCCACTTT